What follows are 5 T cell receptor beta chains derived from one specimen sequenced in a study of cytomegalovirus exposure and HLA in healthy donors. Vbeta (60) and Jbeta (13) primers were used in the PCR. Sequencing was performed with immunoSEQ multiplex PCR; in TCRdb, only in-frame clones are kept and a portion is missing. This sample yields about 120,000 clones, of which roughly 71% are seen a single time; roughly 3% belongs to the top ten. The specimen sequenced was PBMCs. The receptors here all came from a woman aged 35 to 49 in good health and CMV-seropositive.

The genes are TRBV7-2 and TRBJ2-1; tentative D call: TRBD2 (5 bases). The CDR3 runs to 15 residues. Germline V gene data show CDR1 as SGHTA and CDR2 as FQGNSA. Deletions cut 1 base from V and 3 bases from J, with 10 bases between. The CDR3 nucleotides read TGTGCCAGCAGCTTAGATAGCGCCTACTACAATGAGCAGTTCTTC. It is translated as CASSLDSAYYNEQFF. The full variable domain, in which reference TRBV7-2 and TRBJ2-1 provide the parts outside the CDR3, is GAGVSQSPSNKVTEKGKDVELRCDPISGHTALYWYRQSLGQGLEFLIYFQGNSAPDKSGLPSDRFSAERTGGSVSTLTIQRTQQEDSAVYLCASSLDSAYYNEQFFGPGTRLTVL.

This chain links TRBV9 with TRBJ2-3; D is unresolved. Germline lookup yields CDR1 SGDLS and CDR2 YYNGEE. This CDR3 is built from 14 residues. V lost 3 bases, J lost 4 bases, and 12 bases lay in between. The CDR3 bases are TGTGCCAGCAGCGCCCGGTTGGTGGCAGATACGCAGTATTTT. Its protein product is CASSARLVADTQYF.

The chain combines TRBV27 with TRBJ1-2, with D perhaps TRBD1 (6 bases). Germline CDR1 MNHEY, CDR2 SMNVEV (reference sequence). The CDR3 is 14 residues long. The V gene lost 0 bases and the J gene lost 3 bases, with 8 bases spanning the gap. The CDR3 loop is CASSLSQGYYGYTF. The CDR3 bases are TGTGCCAGCAGTTTATCCCAGGGGTACTATGGCTACACCTTC.

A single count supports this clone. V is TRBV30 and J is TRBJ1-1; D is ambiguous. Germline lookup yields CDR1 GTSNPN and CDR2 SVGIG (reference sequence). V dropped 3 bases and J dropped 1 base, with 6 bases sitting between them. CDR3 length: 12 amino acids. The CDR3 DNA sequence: TGTGCCTGGAGACCAGGGAACACTGAAGCTTTCTTT. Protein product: CAWRPGNTEAFF.

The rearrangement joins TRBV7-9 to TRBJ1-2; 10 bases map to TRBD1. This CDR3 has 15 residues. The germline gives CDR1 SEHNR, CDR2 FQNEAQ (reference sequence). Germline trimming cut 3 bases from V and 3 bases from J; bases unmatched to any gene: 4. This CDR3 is CASSFEGTGDYGYTF. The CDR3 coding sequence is TGTGCCAGCAGCTTCGAAGGGACAGGGGACTATGGCTACACCTTC.